This T cell receptor beta chain emerged from a study of blood T cells in healthy people across ages. Donation came from healthy Caucasian individuals in Russia who were aged about 6 to 90. Germline V gene lookup returns CDR1 MNHEY and CDR2 SVGAGI. The CDR3 contains 14 residues. Trimming stripped 4 bases from V and 0 bases from J, with 10 bases between. Alongside a J-beta primer mix, a sample-barcoded 5' primer served in a second PCR lasting roughly 7 to 11 cycles. Tags on each cDNA molecule came from a template-switch adaptor with 12 random nucleotides. TCRdb called the 5' RACE reads again in MiXCR, with one record for every CDR3 protein. The sample includes over a million distinct CDR3 sequences, approximately 39% of them seen just once.

Sequencing input: blood. The rearrangement uses TRBV6-5 and TRBJ2-7, with unresolved D. The TCR was taken from a woman in her late teens or twenties in good health. Written as DNA, the CDR3 is TGTGCCAGCAGTTCTGCCGGAGACTCCTACGAGCAGTACTTC. Its translation is CASSSAGDSYEQYF.